This T cell receptor (beta chain) was identified during a study of immune cell composition in non-small cell lung cancer. Study-level background: Tumours were mainly lung adenocarcinoma or squamous cell carcinoma. Study results and caveats: Top 10 clone scores and clonality were higher in squamous than adenocarcinoma. Shared sequences between tumour-reactive and dominant in vivo clones were not proven.

Turning to this clone: Antigen: not known.

The protocol was immunoSEQ multiplex PCR, while the TCRdb copy is restricted to in-frame clones and leaves out a portion. The sample has over 950 clones, 75% to 85% seen once. This receptor was identified in a human donor with non-small cell lung cancer. Sequenced sample: lung tumor tissue.

The CDR3 DNA reads TGTGCCAGCAGCCGAGACCGGGACATTATATGGGAGCAGTACTTC. Its translation: CASSRDRDIIWEQYF. The rearrangement joins TRBV7-9 to TRBJ2-7, with a weak D call TRBD1 (6 bases). This CDR3 comprises 15 residues. Per germline, CDR1 SEHNR and CDR2 FQNEAQ (reference sequence). V lost 5 bases, J lost 7 bases, and 21 bases lay in between.